Ten or more counts support the clone carrying this T cell receptor (beta chain). The data were obtained in a study of regulatory T cells in long-lasting Graves disease. Library construction for TCR beta used iRepertoire HTBI primers and Arm-PCR of CDR3 regions. Via MiXCR, TCRdb re-called the multiplex PCR reads, giving one row per CDR3 protein. This sample carries under 700,000 distinct CDR3 sequences, around 16% of them seen once, and the ten largest clones take around 25%. With 5 bases removed from V and 1 base from J, the gap between germline ends came to 11 bases. The CDR3 length is 14 residues. Germline V lookup: CDR1 SGHTA, CDR2 FQGNSA. Time point here: newly diagnosed GD, antithyroid drugs for less than 3 months. There was RNA extracted from PBMCs, and the TCR library was made from it. Separately, the same data were catalogued under a study of T cells in Graves' hyperthyroidism and ophthalmopathy.

This chain joins TRBV7-2 and TRBJ1-1; the D gene is possibly TRBD1 (5 bases). The sequence was obtained from a woman in her forties or fifties with Graves disease. Sample: peripheral blood mononuclear cells (PBMCs), taken at new diagnosis, from a patient treated with antithyroid drugs. The CDR3 DNA reads TGTGCCAGCAGCAAGTACGGGGCGAACACTGAAGCTTTCTTT. Amino acids: CASSKYGANTEAFF.